This T cell receptor beta chain derives from a study of T-cell reconstitution after alpha-beta-depleted transplantation in children. A library of TCRbeta sequences, prepared with unique molecular identifiers, was generated. TCRdb reanalysed the PCR reads using MiXCR and keeps one entry per CDR3 protein. The table shows 780,000 or so distinct CDR3 sequences, with 15% to 20% occurring only once. The V gene lost 2 bases and the J gene lost 0 bases, with 20 bases spanning the gap. Per the germline V gene, CDR1 is SGHTA and CDR2 is FQGTGA. The CDR3 length is 20 residues. On this clonotype: Its antigen is undetermined.

Study conclusions and caveats: TCRbeta diversity was high at day 60 in some patients (a result of surviving recipient T cells and thymic progenitors). Alpha-beta T cells about two months after transplant reportedly derived from several hundred expanded graft clones. Diversity and T-cell counts at one year after transplant derived mostly from new T cells.

This chain connects TRBV7-3 to TRBJ2-6; a possible D gene is TRBD1 (5 bases). This TCR was sampled from a male patient younger than 18 who had a stem cell transplant for acute lymphoblastic leukemia, so the T cells may come from the graft donor. The sample in question was PBMCs, mostly from graft donor cells, obtained 360 days after TCRalphabeta/CD19-depleted stem cell transplant. DNA for the CDR3: TGTGCCAGCAGCTTACTGGGGCAGGGCAGTCTTACCTCTGGGGCCAACGTCCTGACTTTC. Its translation is CASSLLGQGSLTSGANVLTF. The full variable domain, with the rest looked up from reference TRBV7-3 and TRBJ2-6, is GAGVSQTPSNKVTEKGKYVELRCDPISGHTALYWYRQSLGQGPEFLIYFQGTGAADDSGLPNDRFFAVRPEGSVSTLKIQRTERGDSAVYLCASSLLGQGSLTSGANVLTFGAGSRLTVL.